This TCR beta chain was profiled in a study of control samples from healthy donors and cancer patients. This CDR3 is 14 amino acids long. Germline loops: CDR1 DFQATT, CDR2 SNEGSKA (reference sequence). Trimming left V 3 bases short and J 5 bases short, with 16 bases between. The table came from immunoSEQ multiplex PCR; TCRdb's copy has only in-frame clones and leaves some out. This sample has about 120,000 clones, with over 90% found just once. This sequence was found in a young man in good health. The rearrangement joins TRBV20-1 to TRBJ1-2; no clear D. Source material: blood. The CDR3: CSASPPARTYGYTF. CDR3 DNA: TGCAGTGCTAGTCCTCCGGCAAGGACTTATGGCTACACCTTC.